The TCR beta chain under discussion was sequenced for a study of graft-versus-host responses after intestinal transplantation (dated by TCRdb to the early 2020s). About the full investigation: Multivisceral, liver-intestinal, or isolated intestinal transplants were received by the recipients. Samples from a few later patients were sequenced in-house on an Illumina MiSeq with MiXCR processing rather than by the commercial service. To identify alloreactive clones, pre-transplant mixed lymphocyte reaction products were sequenced and compared with unstimulated pre-transplant donor and recipient T cells. Donor T cell macrochimerism was defined as a peak of at least 4% donor T cells among recipient peripheral blood mononuclear cells. A cohort of 24 intestinal transplant recipients, including one retransplant, was enrolled, and 3 patients lacking pretransplant specimens were excluded. Every recipient was given anti-thymocyte globulin induction, then maintenance tacrolimus and steroids for two to three years. Bulk TCR-beta CDR3 sequencing was used to track graft-versus-host and host-versus-graft alloreactive T cell clones in the graft, circulation and bone marrow after intestinal transplantation.

The sample's time point label is to be understood as: cells obtained before transplantation from donor or recipient. CD3+CD4+ and CD3+CD8+ populations were FACS-sorted from unstimulated pre-transplant donor and recipient cells taken from spleen or lymph nodes. The CDR3 contains 14 residues, cysteine and phenylalanine counted. The DNA shown is the 42-base CDR3, in frame from base 1. V lost 6 bases and J lost 8 bases; the stretch between them is 19 bases long. CDR1 MNHNS and CDR2 SASEGT were looked up in the germline V gene. The library was produced with the immunoSEQ multiplex PCR assay. For most patients, genomic DNA was isolated with the Qiagen DNeasy Blood and Tissue Kit and sent frozen to Adaptive Biotechnologies for TCR sequencing. High-throughput TCR-beta CDR3 sequencing of genomic DNA from most patients was performed by Adaptive Biotechnologies. Processing in the source paper ran as follows. Adaptive's ImmunoSEQ software was the source of the TCR sequencing data for 15 to 20 patients, while a few other patients were processed with MiXCR and VDJtools. To correct CD4 versus CD8 sorting errors, any sequence found in both subsets at a frequency ratio below 5:1 was removed. CDR3 nucleotide sequences shared between donor and recipient were removed because the origin of such sequences could not be assigned. To be classed as alloreactive, a clone needed at least 2-fold expansion over unstimulated cells and a minimum CFSE-low frequency of 0.002% (template counts) or 0.001% (read counts). Clones detected in sequenced pre-transplant spleen, lymph node, or MLR CFSE-low populations of the donor or recipient were defined as mappable. The cumulative frequency of alloreactive clones was calculated as a percentage of all sequences, weighted by copy number. This is the immuneACCESS table as TCRdb keeps it, with only in-frame sequences that have V and J called. A part of the clones is gone; compared with another copy, unresolved V genes explain less than half, and the rest is unexplained. Clonal size and the V and J genes are those of that table, whereas D and trimming came from the DNA. The table for this sample lists roughly 99,000 clones; 87% of them were counted only once. The ten most abundant clones make up less than 0.8% of the sample.

Comments on this clone: Its recognized antigen is unknown. Base quality data are lacking; no much larger clone is found one base away.

Study-level results and caveats: The conclusions were limited by the relatively low number and heterogeneity of the intestinal transplant patients. GvH clones were detected in recipient bone marrow, and some of these GvH clones were observed earlier in ileal mucosa or blood, consistent with an intestinal mucosal origin. Early after transplant, peak levels of circulating GvH clones were associated with declines in HvG clones. Patients with donor T cell macrochimerism had high GvH to HvG T cell clonal ratios in their allografts.

The clonotype comes from a human donor who was the organ donor for an intestinal transplant. The rearrangement combines TRBV6-1 with TRBJ1-1, and perhaps TRBD1 as D gene, on 5 matching bases. The input for sequencing was unstimulated CD4+ T cells sorted from spleen or lymph node cells, taken before transplant. The nucleotide sequence reads as follows: TGTGCCAGCAGCTTCTCCGTAGGGGCGGGCGAAGCTTTCTTT. This translates into CASSFSVGAGEAFF.